A selection of T cell receptor beta chains follows, all from one sample in a study of CD8 T cells in ankylosing spondylitis. TCRdb used MiXCR to reprocess the 5' RACE reads, holding one entry per CDR3 protein. The data show about 140,000 distinct CDR3 sequences, roughly 31% seen once. The sample comprised synovial fluid, either unsorted or a sorted T cell fraction (not recorded which). Every receptor here comes from a male donor with ankylosing spondylitis. Each CDR3 is given with its conserved first and last residue.

J gene | V gene | CDR3 protein
TRBJ2-7 | TRBV5-1 | CASSLSDSGLREQYF
TRBJ2-1 | TRBV5-1 | CASSLTSGGAFNEQFF
TRBJ2-7 | TRBV6-1 | CASSPWDRGAYEQYF
TRBJ2-3 | TRBV20-1 | CSARPIAGGHTDTQYF
TRBJ2-3 | TRBV20-1 | CSAPTGADTQYF
TRBJ2-1 | TRBV7-9 | CASSLYRTSGSNEQFF
TRBJ1-1 | TRBV2 | CASSVGGTEAFF
TRBJ2-7 | TRBV2 | CASSNHRDTYEQYF
TRBJ2-3 | TRBV11-2 | CASSRRQLTSTDTQYF
TRBJ1-5 | TRBV20-1 | CSARSRQGGGQPQHF
TRBJ2-1 | TRBV5-1 | CASSSGQPSSYNEQFF
TRBJ1-2 | TRBV2 | CASSPTRTGYGYTF
TRBJ1-4 | TRBV14 | CASSPTRSQFEKLFF
TRBJ2-7 | TRBV6-2/TRBV6-3 | CASSYEGFSYEQYF
TRBJ2-7 | TRBV9 | CASSVASSPVYEQYF